The sequence of this TCR beta chain was determined in a study of technical replicates of blood from a few donors. Method: immunoSEQ multiplex PCR; TCRdb's copy keeps in-frame clones and lacks some. The sample carries over 90,000 clones, 95% recorded once. Germline CDR1 is MNHEY and CDR2 is SVGAGI. Trimming took 3 bases from V and 5 from J; bases not matched to a gene: 2. The CDR3 runs 14 residues. The sequence came from a human donor in good health. Sequencing input: T cells isolated from PBMCs. The chain couples TRBV6-5 to TRBJ2-1; 9 positions match TRBD2. The CDR3 loop reads CASSYSGSHNEQFF. In DNA, the CDR3 is TGTGCCAGCAGTTATAGCGGGAGTCACAATGAGCAGTTCTTC.